The clone carrying this TCR beta chain was seen many times. The time point was: newly diagnosed GD, antithyroid drugs for less than 3 months. Making the TCR library involved RNA that had been extracted from PBMCs. Germline V gene lookup returns CDR1 SGHTA and CDR2 FQGTGA. V was pared by 5 bases and J by 9 bases, with 2 bases of the junction left unmatched. The CDR3 has 13 residues. Construction of TCR beta libraries relied on iRepertoire HTBI primers and on Arm-PCR targeting CDR3 regions. TCRdb ran MiXCR on the multiplex PCR reads and lists one entry per CDR3 protein. The profile shows about 420,000 distinct CDR3 sequences, roughly 15% of them singletons. This sample was included in a study of regulatory T cells in long-lasting Graves disease. Study at large: Under 3 months of antithyroid drugs had been taken by newly diagnosed Graves' patients.

These sequences were also reported in another study, on T cells in Graves' hyperthyroidism and ophthalmopathy. That paper states: Blood also contained most expanded thyroid clonotypes above 0.001.

This clonotype was sampled from a woman aged 18-29 years with Graves disease. The chain joins TRBV7-3 to TRBJ2-1; 12 nucleotides align to TRBD2. The specimen comprised peripheral blood mononuclear cells (PBMCs), sampled at new diagnosis, from a patient treated with antithyroid drugs. CDR3 nucleotide sequence: TGTGCCAGCAGCCCACTAGCGGGAGGTGAGCAGTTCTTC. Translating it yields CASSPLAGGEQFF.